The 30 T cell receptor beta chains listed next were all sequenced from one sample in a study of blood T cells in healthy people across ages. Combining a sample-barcoded 5' primer with a J-beta primer mix, a second PCR ran for roughly 7 to 12 cycles. TCRdb re-analysed the 5' RACE reads in MiXCR, keeping a single row per CDR3 protein. The data hold fewer than 800,000 distinct CDR3 sequences, with 20% to 30% observed a single time. These data also featured in a second study, about T cells of mothers and their children.

The sample was blood. These TCRs come from a boy aged 5-17 years in good health.

The genes are TRBV6-1 and TRBJ2-2, with D possibly TRBD1 on 6 matching bases. This CDR3 has 14 amino acids. Trimming shortened V by 11 bases and J by 1 base, and 14 bases separated the two germline ends. CDR1 and CDR2 (germline): MNHNS, SASEGT. The CDR3 spells CACMRTENTGELFF. For the CDR3, the DNA is TGTGCCTGTATGAGGACAGAGAACACCGGGGAGCTGTTTTTT.

The chain has TRBV4-1 and TRBJ2-7; 13 bases align to TRBD2. V dropped 4 bases and J dropped 6; count of bases not matched to a gene: 6. The CDR3 covers 15 residues. Germline CDR1 and CDR2: MGHRA and YSYEKL. The CDR3 DNA sequence: TGCGCCAGCAGCCTTGGACTAGCGGGAGAGAGCGAGCAGTACTTC. Protein: CASSLGLAGESEQYF.

The chain couples TRBV3-1 to TRBJ2-5; a possible D gene is TRBD2 (7 bases). Trimming pared 6 bases from V and 4 bases from J, leaving 18 bases between. Germline V lookup: CDR1 LGHDT, CDR2 YNNKEL (reference sequence). The CDR3 runs to 15 residues. CDR3 nucleotides: TGTGCCAGCAGTCAGCGGGGTCGGGGGCCAGAGACCCAGTACTTC. Its translation: CASSQRGRGPETQYF.

Only one count was recorded for this clonotype. The chain joins TRBV4-2 to TRBJ2-1; no clear D. V lost 5 bases and J 0 bases, leaving 14 bases between the germline ends. The CDR3 sequence is 16 residues long. Germline loops: CDR1 LGHNA, CDR2 YNFKEQ. Here the CDR3 reads CASSERRMSSYNEQFF. For the CDR3, the DNA is TGTGCCAGCAGCGAGAGACGGATGAGCTCCTACAATGAGCAGTTCTTC.

The chain combines TRBV12-5 with TRBJ2-7; 9 bases align to TRBD2. With 5 bases clipped from V and 0 bases from J, the junction kept 17 bases outside the gene matches. CDR1 and CDR2 (germline): LGHNT, FRNRAP. The CDR3 consists of 19 residues. The DNA for the CDR3 is TGTGCTAGTGGTCTCCATCCCCCGACTAGCGGCGATAGCTCCTACGAGCAGTACTTC. Its protein is CASGLHPPTSGDSSYEQYF. The entire variable domain, with the rest obtained from reference TRBV12-5 and TRBJ2-7, is as follows: DARVTQTPRHKVTEMGQEVTMRCQPILGHNTVFWYRQTMMQGLELLAYFRNRAPLDDSGMPKDRFSAEMPDATLATLKIQPSEPRDSAVYFCASGLHPPTSGDSSYEQYFGPGTRLTVT.

The table lists this clonotype with a few counts. The chain joins TRBV28 to TRBJ2-1; 7 positions match TRBD1. CDR3 length equals 16 residues. From germline, CDR1 is MDHEN and CDR2 SYDVKM. Germline trimming cut 6 bases from V and 4 bases from J; bases unmatched to any gene: 12. As DNA, the CDR3 is TGTGCCAGCAGCCTCCTGGGACAGCCACTATACAATGAGCAGTTCTTC. This sequence encodes CASSLLGQPLYNEQFF.

This clonotype appeared a few times. CDR3 in DNA: TGCGCCAGCAGCTTGGAGGGACAGGGTTATGCCGGGGAGCTGTTTTTT. The encoded protein is CASSLEGQGYAGELFF. The chain links TRBV5-1 to TRBJ2-2, with 9 bases identical to TRBD1. After removal of 0 bases from V and 6 bases from J, the junction contained 6 bases not matched to a gene. The germline V gene has CDR1 SGHRS and CDR2 YFSETQ. The CDR3 spans 16 residues.

The V call is TRBV11-2, the J call TRBJ1-3, with 7 bases that match TRBD1. The CDR3 has 12 residues. Looked up from germline, CDR1 is SGHAT and CDR2 is FQNNGV. V was pared by 9 bases and J by 3 bases, with 2 bases of the junction left unmatched. CDR3 sequence reads: CARGTVGNTIYF. The CDR3 nucleotides are TGTGCCAGGGGGACAGTTGGAAACACCATATATTTT.

This clonotype was seen ten or more times. This chain uses TRBV29-1 with TRBJ2-5, with D perhaps TRBD1 or TRBD2 (5 bases each). The germline gives CDR1 SQVTM, CDR2 ANQGSEA. Trimming took 7 bases from V and 2 from J, leaving 14 bases between them. This CDR3 has 13 residues. The CDR3 nucleotides are TGCAGCGGGGGTGGGACCGTTCAAGAGACCCAGTACTTC. It translates to CSGGGTVQETQYF.

This clonotype was detected a few times. The gene calls are TRBV2 and TRBJ2-5; D is ambiguous. The J call may not be correct, given that the DNA end is closer to TRBJ2-1. The CDR3 contains 14 residues. Looked up from germline, CDR1 is SNHLY and CDR2 is FYNNEI. The CDR3 sequence: CASSPIQPTSEQFF. The CDR3 DNA reads as TGTGCCAGCAGTCCCATCCAGCCGACCTCGGAGCAGTTCTTC.

V usage is TRBV12-3 or TRBV12-4 and J usage is TRBJ1-4; D not resolved. The ends were cut back, 4 bases at V and 0 bases at J, with 9 bases in the middle. The CDR3 runs 15 residues. This CDR3 reads CASSSRFATNEKLFF. CDR3 nucleotides: TGTGCCAGCAGTTCTAGGTTCGCAACTAATGAAAAACTGTTTTTT.

The table lists this clonotype with a few counts. The chain uses TRBV10-3 and TRBJ2-5; 7 nucleotides match TRBD2. The V and J ends lost 2 bases and 5 bases, in that order; junction bases with no gene match: 5. The CDR3 sequence is 14 residues long. Per germline, CDR1 ENHRY and CDR2 SYGVKD. The CDR3 spells CAISEGGRGETQYF. Written as DNA, the CDR3 is TGTGCCATCAGTGAGGGCGGGAGAGGCGAGACCCAGTACTTC.

This clonotype has only a few counts. The chain couples TRBV28 to TRBJ2-7; D tentatively reads TRBD1 or TRBD2 (5 bases each). This CDR3 has 18 amino acids. Germline V lookup: CDR1 MDHEN, CDR2 SYDVKM. V was shortened by 6 bases and J by 0 bases, with 24 bases between the two germline ends. The CDR3, as DNA: TGTGCCAGCAGCCCAGAGGGGAAAGGCGGCACGGGCTCCTACGAGCAGTACTTC. Translation gives CASSPEGKGGTGSYEQYF.

This clonotype has a handful of counts. This rearrangement joins TRBV3-1 to TRBJ2-5; 14 positions agree with TRBD2. CDR1 LGHDT and CDR2 YNNKEL come from the germline V gene (reference sequence). J was trimmed by 4 bases and V by 4 bases; bases with no gene match: 2. The CDR3 contains 15 residues. The CDR3 DNA sequence: TGTGCCAGCAGCCCGGGACTAGCGGGAGCAGAGACCCAGTACTTC. Its translation is CASSPGLAGAETQYF.

This clonotype was counted between two and nine times. The chain carries TRBV9 and TRBJ1-1, with a possible D match to TRBD1 (6 bases). CDR1 and CDR2 (germline): SGDLS, YYNGEE. The CDR3 spans 15 residues. V dropped 3 bases and J dropped 2 bases, with 14 bases sitting between them. CDR3 region: CASSASSGGNTEAFF. The CDR3 coding sequence is TGTGCCAGCAGCGCCTCGAGCGGGGGCAACACTGAAGCTTTCTTT.

This clonotype was seen a handful of times. The chain is built from TRBV6-2 or TRBV6-3 and TRBJ1-1; D is perhaps TRBD1 (5 bases). Germline V lookup: CDR1 MNHEY, CDR2 SVGEGT. V lost 5 bases to trimming and J lost 3 bases, with 13 bases between them. The CDR3 contains 14 residues. For the CDR3, the DNA is TGTGCCAGCAGTGATCTTTTGGGGGACACTGAAGCTTTCTTT. Translated, it gives CASSDLLGDTEAFF.

This clonotype was counted only a few times. V is TRBV5-6 and J is TRBJ2-2; unclear D gene. This CDR3 has 15 amino acids. V lost 0 bases, J lost 6 bases, and 12 bases lay in between. The germline V gene encodes CDR1 SGHDT and CDR2 YYEEEE. CDR3: CASSLGPAVAGELFF. The CDR3 bases are TGTGCCAGCAGCTTGGGGCCAGCTGTAGCCGGGGAGCTGTTTTTT.

This rearrangement joins TRBV5-1 to TRBJ1-1, with a tentative D call TRBD1 (5 bases). Per the germline V gene, CDR1 is SGHRS and CDR2 is YFSETQ. V was clipped by 4 bases and J by 4 bases, with 11 bases between them. The CDR3 contains 13 residues. CDR3: CASSQGGSTEAFF. The CDR3 DNA reads as TGCGCCAGCAGCCAGGGAGGCTCCACTGAAGCTTTCTTT.

The V and J genes are TRBV7-3 and TRBJ1-1; D is unclear. The germline CDR1 and CDR2 sequences are SGHTA and FQGTGA. Trimming cost V 0 bases and J 3 bases, with 5 bases left between them. This CDR3 region has 13 residues. CDR3 nucleotides: TGTGCCAGCAGCTTAACGAAGGACACTGAAGCTTTCTTT. Protein sequence: CASSLTKDTEAFF.

The V and J genes are TRBV12-3 or TRBV12-4 and TRBJ1-5; no reliable D call. The V end was cut by 2 bases, the J end by 3 bases, with 8 bases between. The CDR3 runs to 14 residues. CDR3 protein: CASSLSGNNQPQHF. Written as DNA, the CDR3 is TGTGCCAGCAGTTTATCAGGAAACAATCAGCCCCAGCATTTT.

Points on this clonotype: This sequence may be a read error, since a much larger clone differs from it by one base. This chain joins TRBV7-3 and TRBJ2-5; D unresolved. The J call is in doubt because the DNA end fits TRBJ2-7 better. Per the germline V gene, CDR1 is SGHTA and CDR2 is FQGTGA. This CDR3 has 12 residues. Written as DNA, the CDR3 is TGTGCCAGCAGCTTCTGGTCCTACGAGCAGTACTTC. This sequence encodes CASSFWSYEQYF.

This clonotype has only a few counts. The chain links TRBV7-9 to TRBJ2-3; D possibly corresponds to TRBD2 (6 bases). CDR1 and CDR2 from the germline V gene are SEHNR and FQNEAQ (reference sequence). V was pared by 0 bases and J by 2 bases, with 15 bases between. The CDR3 sequence is 17 residues long. CDR3 residues: CASSLAPVEGDTDTQYF. CDR3 bases: TGTGCCAGCAGCTTAGCGCCCGTGGAGGGCGACACAGATACGCAGTATTTT.

This clonotype showed up just a few times. For the CDR3, the DNA is TGTGCCAGCAGAGGACAGGGGAACTATGGCTACACCTTC. As protein: CASRGQGNYGYTF. This chain links TRBV25-1 with TRBJ1-2, with 9 bases fitting TRBD1. With 6 bases clipped from V and 2 bases from J, the junction kept 1 base outside the gene matches. Germline V gives CDR1 MGHDK, CDR2 SYGVNS. The CDR3 loop spans 13 amino acids.

This clonotype was picked up a small number of times. The rearrangement joins TRBV15 to TRBJ2-5; no clear D. The CDR3 is made up of 13 amino acids. Germline-derived CDR1 and CDR2 are LNHNV and YYDKDF (reference sequence). V was trimmed by 1 base and J by 7 bases, leaving 10 bases between them. As DNA, the CDR3 is TGTGCCACCAGCAGAGGCCCCCCCGGGACCCAGTACTTC. Protein: CATSRGPPGTQYF. The variable domain in full, with the rest retrieved from reference TRBV15 and TRBJ2-5, is DAMVIQNPRYQVTQFGKPVTLSCSQTLNHNVMYWYQQKSSQAPKLLFHYYDKDFNNEADTPDNFQSRRPNTSFCFLDIRSPGLGDTAMYLCATSRGPPGTQYFGPGTRLLVL.

V and J are TRBV7-2 and TRBJ1-4; unclear D gene. The CDR3 contains 13 residues. CDR1 SGHTA and CDR2 FQGNSA come from the germline V gene. V was shortened by 5 bases and J by 12 bases, with 16 bases between the two germline ends. This CDR3 is CASSRGAVTELFF. CDR3 sequence (DNA): TGTGCCAGCAGCCGCGGAGCGGTGACGGAACTGTTTTTT.

The chain is built from TRBV7-3 and TRBJ2-5, with 13 nucleotides matching TRBD2. J lost 5 bases, V lost 5 bases, and 11 bases had no gene match. The CDR3 extends over 17 amino acids. Germline assignment: CDR1 SGHTA and CDR2 FQGTGA. The CDR3 region is CASSLGTSGIAMETQYF. Here the CDR3 DNA reads TGTGCCAGCAGCCTGGGGACTAGCGGGATTGCTATGGAGACCCAGTACTTC.

This chain uses TRBV7-2 with TRBJ2-5, with 10 bases fitting TRBD2. The CDR3 is 18 amino acids. V trimming: 1 base; J trimming: 1 base; junction bases outside the gene matches: 9. CDR1 is SGHTA, CDR2 FQGNSA, per germline. Written as DNA, the CDR3 is TGTGCCAGCAGCTTAGTGTCTAGCGGGGGAGCGCTCCAAGAGACCCAGTACTTC. As protein: CASSLVSSGGALQETQYF.

This clonotype was found a few times. The chain is built from TRBV7-3 and TRBJ2-5, with D possibly called TRBD1 or TRBD2 (6 bases each). Germline CDR1 is SGHTA and CDR2 is FQGTGA. There are 14 residues in the CDR3. The V gene lost 7 bases and the J gene lost 4 bases, with 16 bases spanning the gap. CDR3: CASNLGGERETQYF. DNA of the CDR3: TGTGCCAGCAACTTGGGGGGCGAGAGAGAGACCCAGTACTTC.

This chain uses TRBV3-1 with TRBJ2-1; D call uncertain. The CDR3 is 15 amino acids. CDR1 LGHDT and CDR2 YNNKEL come from the germline V gene (reference sequence). V lost 0 bases and J 2 bases, leaving 8 bases between the germline ends. In nucleotides, the CDR3 is TGTGCCAGCAGCCAAGATCGAAGCGCCTACAATGAGCAGTTCTTC. This codes for CASSQDRSAYNEQFF.

The J gene is TRBJ1-2, the V gene TRBV19; no definite D call. Trimming left V 6 bases short and J 6 bases short, with 8 bases between. CDR1 is LNHDA, CDR2 SQIVND, per germline (reference sequence). This CDR3 has 11 amino acids. The CDR3, as DNA: TGTGCCAGTAGGCACAGCCATGGCTACACCTTC. This gives the protein CASRHSHGYTF.